Included here is one TCR beta chain sequence, with context. Its antigen is unknown. The table came from immunoSEQ multiplex PCR; TCRdb's copy has only in-frame clones and leaves some out. The profile shows more than 150,000 clones, about 88% of them singletons. These data come from a study of cytomegalovirus exposure and HLA in healthy donors. General observations from the study: Many donors shared some public TCRs, even though most TCR sequences were rare. Subsequent analysis found a tendency for first-cohort TCR clusters to co-occur within the approximately 130 validation repertoires. Cytomegalovirus status was reportedly diagnosed by the classifier with high specificity and sensitivity.

This receptor was obtained from a man aged 18 to 29 in good health and CMV-seronegative. Input material: PBMCs.

The CDR3 DNA sequence: TGTGCCAGCACCCGGGATCTAAAGCGAGAGACCCAGTACTTC. It codes for CASTRDLKRETQYF. The gene calls are TRBV6-5 and TRBJ2-5, with D possibly TRBD2 on 5 matching bases. The CDR3 sequence is 14 residues long. The germline CDR1 and CDR2 sequences are MNHEY and SVGAGI. Trimming took off 7 bases at V and 4 bases at J, with 16 bases between the two ends.